The TCR beta chain under discussion was sequenced for a study of vaccination effects on CD4 cells after COVID-19. Overall study findings and caveats: Researchers report that only 1 of 255 vaccine-induced clones in healthy vaccinees cross-reacted with common cold coronaviruses.

Profiled with immunoSEQ multiplex PCR; TCRdb holds only in-frame clones, not every one. Altogether about 71,000 clones are present, 80% being singletons, with the ten largest covering 10% to 15%. Viral peptide pool expansion of antigen-specific CD4+ T cells preceded sequencing in the ViraFEST assay. With more than 9 days of culture completed, CD4+ T cells were isolated. The vaccine recipients had no prior SARS-CoV-2 infection, with negative nucleocapsid antibodies. IL-2 medium was substituted for half the medium on days 3 and 7. On this clone itself: Antigen specificity is unknown.

The receptor comes from a human donor who received a COVID-19 vaccine. Here the sequenced sample was CD4+ T cells from PBMCs cultured with SARS-CoV-2 spike peptides, taken before COVID-19 vaccination.

The CDR3 loop is CASSAWTGAYQPQHF. The CDR3 DNA sequence: TGTGCCAGCAGCGCGTGGACAGGGGCCTATCAGCCCCAGCATTTT. The rearrangement uses TRBV21-1 and TRBJ1-5; the table's TRBD1 call for D was not verified on the DNA. TRBV21-1 is listed as a pseudogene. The CDR3 spans 15 residues.